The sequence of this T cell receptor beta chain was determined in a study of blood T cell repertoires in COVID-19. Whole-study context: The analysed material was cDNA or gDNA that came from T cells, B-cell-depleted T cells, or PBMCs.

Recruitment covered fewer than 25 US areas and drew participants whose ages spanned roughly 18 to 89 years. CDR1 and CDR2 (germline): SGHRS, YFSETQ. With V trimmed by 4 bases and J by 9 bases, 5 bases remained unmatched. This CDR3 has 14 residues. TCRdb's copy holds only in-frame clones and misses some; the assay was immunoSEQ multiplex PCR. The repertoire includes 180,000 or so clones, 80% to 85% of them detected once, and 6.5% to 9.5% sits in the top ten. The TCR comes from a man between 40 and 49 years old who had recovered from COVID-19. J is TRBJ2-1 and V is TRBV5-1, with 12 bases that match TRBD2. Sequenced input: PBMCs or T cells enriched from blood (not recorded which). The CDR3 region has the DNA TGCGCCAGCAGCCTAGCGGGGGGGAGAGGTGAGCAGTTCTTC. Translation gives CASSLAGGRGEQFF.